This T cell receptor (beta chain) appears in the sequencing data of a study of regulatory T cells in long-lasting Graves disease. The germline CDR1 and CDR2 sequences are SNHLY and FYNNEI. The CDR3 consists of 13 residues. The V end lost 6 bases, the J end lost 5 bases, and 13 bases lay between the germline ends. Time point meaning: newly diagnosed GD, antithyroid drugs for less than 3 months. After RNA was extracted from PBMCs, the TCR library was made from it. Findings of the study overall: Persistent Graves' patients had lower TCR diversity than newly diagnosed ones.

Library construction for TCR beta used iRepertoire HTBI primers and Arm-PCR of CDR3 regions. TCRdb re-analysed the multiplex PCR reads in MiXCR, keeping a single row per CDR3 protein. Among about 530,000 distinct CDR3 sequences, roughly 16% were seen once, and the ten largest hold 25%. This clonotype was detected many times. The antigen is not known. This sample also appeared in a second study, on T cells in Graves' hyperthyroidism and ophthalmopathy. That study adds: Ophthalmopathy got predicted by the model a median 6.5 months before its onset.

This chain joins TRBV2 and TRBJ1-1; no clear D. This sequence was found in a woman aged 35-65 years with Graves disease. The starting material was peripheral blood mononuclear cells (PBMCs), obtained at new diagnosis, from a patient treated with antithyroid drugs. In nucleotides, the CDR3 is TGTGCCAGCAGAGACGCCGGCCGTACTGAAGCTTTCTTT. This sequence encodes CASRDAGRTEAFF.